This passage covers 25 T cell receptor beta chains from one sample sequenced in a study of TIL therapy for anti-PD-1-resistant metastatic lung cancer. The libraries were made with immunoSEQ v3. Profiled with immunoSEQ multiplex PCR; TCRdb holds only in-frame clones, not every one. The data hold 20,000 to 30,000 clones, with approximately 63% observed a single time. Time point indicated: pre-treatment sample, taken before nivolumab and TIL therapy. Most excised metastases sampled were pleural nodules or supraclavicular lymph nodes. The sample consisted of tumor tissue, taken at baseline. Receptors originate from a woman between 30 and 80 years old with non-small cell lung cancer.

This chain joins TRBV5-4 and TRBJ2-3; possibly TRBD1 or TRBD2 for D (5 bases each). Trimming shortened V by 0 bases and J by 1 base, and 6 bases separated the two germline ends. Germline V gene lookup returns CDR1 SGHNT and CDR2 YYREEE (reference sequence). The CDR3 is 14 residues long. The CDR3 is CASSLGGGTDTQYF. CDR3 nucleotide sequence: TGTGCCAGCAGCTTGGGAGGGGGCACAGATACGCAGTATTTT. Full variable domain (outside the CDR3, taken from reference TRBV5-4 and TRBJ2-3): ETGVTQSPTHLIKTRGQQVTLRCSSQSGHNTVSWYQQALGQGPQFIFQYYREEENGRGNFPPRFSGLQFPNYSSELNVNALELDDSALYLCASSLGGGTDTQYFGPGTRLTVL.

The V gene is TRBV7-9, the J gene TRBJ2-7; 8 nucleotides match TRBD1. CDR1 and CDR2 (germline): SEHNR, FQNEAQ (reference sequence). The CDR3 is made up of 15 amino acids. J gave up 2 bases and V 5 bases, and 8 bases lay outside the gene matches. For the CDR3, the DNA is TGTGCCAGCAGCCAATTGGGGGACAGGACCTACGAGCAGTACTTC. Encoded protein: CASSQLGDRTYEQYF.

This chain uses TRBV21-1 with TRBJ2-1; TRBD1, the D gene given by the table, was not confirmed from the DNA. TRBV21-1 is a documented pseudogene. This CDR3 has 15 residues. The CDR3 DNA follows: TGTGCCAGCAGCAGGGGACAGGGGATTATCAATGAGCAGTTCTTC. This translates into CASSRGQGIINEQFF.

V is TRBV15 and J is TRBJ2-3; weak D call: TRBD2 (5 bases). The V and J ends lost 4 bases and 2 bases respectively, with 19 bases between them. The CDR3 length is 17 residues. Germline CDR1 is LNHNV and CDR2 is YYDKDF (reference sequence). Here the CDR3 DNA reads TGTGCCACCAGCACTCAAAGGTCCAGCGGTCACACAGATACGCAGTATTTT. Translated, it gives CATSTQRSSGHTDTQYF.

This clone was detected only a few times. A far larger clone differs by one base, so this is likely a read error. Other DNA sequences in the sample encode the same CDR3. The rearrangement joins TRBV5-4 to TRBJ1-2; no clear D gene. The CDR3 contains 14 residues. Trimming stripped 4 bases from V and 8 bases from J, with 18 bases between. CDR1 and CDR2 from the germline V gene are SGHNT and YYREEE (reference sequence). CDR3 coding DNA: TGTGCCAGCAGCCAAGATCGACTAACGGGCGGCTACACCTTC. It translates to CASSQDRLTGGYTF. Complete variable domain (other parts from reference TRBV5-4 and TRBJ1-2): ETGVTQSPTHLIKTRGQQVTLRCSSQSGHNTVSWYQQALGQGPQFIFQYYREEENGRGNFPPRFSGLQFPNYSSELNVNALELDDSALYLCASSQDRLTGGYTFGSGTRLTVV.

This clone was detected a few times. V usage is TRBV7-2 and J usage is TRBJ2-3; tentative D call: TRBD1 (7 bases). The germline gives CDR1 SGHTA, CDR2 FQGNSA. The CDR3 length is 15 residues. V was cut by 1 base and J by 5 bases, with 13 bases left in between. CDR3 residues: CASSLVEGAGDTQYF. The CDR3 region has the DNA TGTGCCAGCAGCTTAGTGGAGGGGGCGGGAGATACGCAGTATTTT.

This clone has only a few counts. This rearrangement joins TRBV30 to TRBJ2-5; possibly TRBD2 for D (6 bases). The V gene's germline CDR1 is GTSNPN and CDR2 SVGIG (reference sequence). This CDR3 region has 14 residues. Trimming took off 2 bases at V and 7 bases at J, with 17 bases between the two ends. The chain's CDR3 is CAWSPLTGDGTQYF. CDR3 DNA: TGTGCCTGGAGTCCATTGACGGGAGATGGGACCCAGTACTTC.

The rearrangement uses TRBV11-2 and TRBJ2-7, with D possibly TRBD1 on 5 matching bases. Germline CDR1 and CDR2: SGHAT and FQNNGV. The CDR3 has 14 amino acids. The V gene lost 1 base and the J gene lost 3 bases, with 10 bases spanning the gap. CDR3 region: CASSLGTGHYEQYF. CDR3 nucleotide sequence: TGTGCCAGCAGCTTAGGTACAGGCCACTACGAGCAGTACTTC.

The rearrangement uses TRBV14 and TRBJ2-7, with 7 positions matching TRBD1. CDR1 and CDR2 (germline): SGHDN, FVKESK. This CDR3 is 14 amino acids long. V was pared by 5 bases and J by 0 bases, with 4 bases of the junction left unmatched. CDR3 nucleotides: TGTGCCAGCAGCGTAACAGGGGCCTCCTACGAGCAGTACTTC. It is translated as CASSVTGASYEQYF.

The chain is built from TRBV7-6 and TRBJ2-3; 9 bases fit TRBD1. In germline, CDR1 is SGHVS, CDR2 FNYEAQ. V was pared by 6 bases and J by 2 bases, with 3 bases of the junction left unmatched. There are 14 residues in the CDR3. The CDR3 loop reads CASRGDRDTDTQYF. CDR3 bases: TGTGCCAGCAGAGGGGACAGGGACACAGATACGCAGTATTTT.

The J gene is TRBJ1-6, the V gene TRBV19, with D tentatively TRBD1 (6 bases). The CDR3 loop spans 15 amino acids. Trimming removed 4 bases at V and 7 bases at J, with 14 bases between. Germline CDR1 LNHDA, CDR2 SQIVND (reference sequence). The CDR3 sequence is CASSTEGVRNSPLHF. The CDR3 DNA reads as TGTGCCAGTAGTACTGAGGGGGTTCGAAATTCACCCCTCCACTTT.

The chain links TRBV6-5 to TRBJ1-2; D is perhaps TRBD1 (5 bases). The CDR3 runs 12 residues. The germline CDR1 and CDR2 sequences are MNHEY and SVGAGI. The ends were cut back, 10 bases at V and 8 bases at J, with 17 bases in the middle. For the CDR3, the DNA is TGTGCCACCCCGGTACGGTGGGGGGGCTACACCTTC. It yields the protein CATPVRWGGYTF.

The genes are TRBV6-5 and TRBJ2-1; no clear D gene. Germline CDR1 MNHEY, CDR2 SVGAGI. The V end lost 8 bases, the J end lost 6 bases, and 14 bases lay between the germline ends. This CDR3 region has 13 residues. For the CDR3, the DNA is TGTGCCAGCCAAACTCGGCTAGGCAATGAGCAGTTCTTC. Protein sequence: CASQTRLGNEQFF.

The V call is TRBV25-1, the J call TRBJ2-1, with TRBD2 matching 11 bases. Germline V lookup: CDR1 MGHDK, CDR2 SYGVNS. CDR3 length equals 14 residues. V dropped 10 bases and J dropped 5; count of bases not matched to a gene: 7. The CDR3 coding sequence is TGTGCCACCATGGGGACTAGCGGCGACAATGAGCAGTTCTTC. Its translation: CATMGTSGDNEQFF. The variable domain in full, with the rest retrieved from reference TRBV25-1 and TRBJ2-1, is EADIYQTPRYLVIGTGKKITLECSQTMGHDKMYWYQQDPGMELHLIHYSYGVNSTEKGDLSSESTVSRIRTEHFPLTLESARPSHTSQYLCATMGTSGDNEQFFGPGTRLTVL.

This clone was seen more than once but under ten times. This sequence joins TRBV2 and TRBJ2-1, with TRBD1 matching 10 bases. Germline loops: CDR1 SNHLY, CDR2 FYNNEI. The CDR3 is made up of 16 amino acids. Trimming cost V 4 bases and J 2 bases; bases outside gene matches: 5. Written as DNA, the CDR3 is TGTGCCAGCAGTGGAATGGGACAGGGGCCCTACAATGAGCAGTTCTTC. Its translation: CASSGMGQGPYNEQFF.

The genes are TRBV6-1 and TRBJ2-7, with D maybe TRBD2 (5 bases). CDR3 size: 15 residues. The germline V and J ends were trimmed by 2 bases and 0 bases, with 11 bases remaining between them. Germline CDR1 and CDR2: MNHNS and SASEGT. The CDR3 nucleotides are TGTGCCAGCAGTGAAAGTTCGGGGAGCTCCTACGAGCAGTACTTC. Translation: CASSESSGSSYEQYF.

This clone came up a few times. The chain combines TRBV27 with TRBJ2-7; no definite D call. There are 14 residues in the CDR3. Germline assignment: CDR1 MNHEY and CDR2 SMNVEV (reference sequence). V lost 5 bases and J 6 bases, leaving 17 bases between the germline ends. The CDR3 region is CASSPLNAWREQYF. CDR3 DNA sequence: TGTGCCAGCAGTCCACTAAATGCCTGGCGCGAGCAGTACTTC.

The table lists this clone with a few counts. The chain carries TRBV30 and TRBJ1-2, with TRBD1 matching over 7 bases. The trim removed 3 bases at V and 3 bases at J, leaving 7 bases unmatched. The CDR3 loop spans 14 amino acids. The germline CDR1 and CDR2 sequences are GTSNPN and SVGIG (reference sequence). DNA for the CDR3: TGTGCCTGGAGGACCCTAGGGACAGACTATGGCTACACCTTC. This gives the protein CAWRTLGTDYGYTF.

The J gene is TRBJ1-5, the V gene TRBV27; D uncertain. V was cut by 5 bases and J by 6 bases, with 2 bases left in between. The CDR3 spans 10 residues. Germline V gene lookup returns CDR1 MNHEY and CDR2 SMNVEV (reference sequence). The CDR3 spells CASSGQPQHF. CDR3 nucleotides: TGTGCCAGCAGTGGTCAGCCCCAGCATTTT.

Turning to this clone: The germline gene is not matched at one end of the junction; a read error may be the cause. The J gene is TRBJ1-5, the V gene TRBV7-2; D is unresolved. Germline-derived CDR1 and CDR2 are SGHTA and FQGNSA. This CDR3 contains 12 residues. For the CDR3, the DNA is TGTGCCAGCAGCTCCCGGAATCTGCCCCAGCATTTT. Translation gives CASSSRNLPQHF.

V and J are TRBV25-1 and TRBJ2-7; 9 nucleotides line up with TRBD1. CDR3 size: 14 residues. V dropped 4 bases and J dropped 5; count of bases not matched to a gene: 6. Germline V lookup: CDR1 MGHDK, CDR2 SYGVNS. The CDR3 DNA sequence: TGTGCCAGCAGTGGCCGGGGACAGGGAAACGAGCAGTACTTC. It encodes CASSGRGQGNEQYF.

This clone has only a few counts. The chain employs TRBV19 and TRBJ2-1, with D possibly being TRBD2 (6 bases). Germline lookup yields CDR1 LNHDA and CDR2 SQIVND (reference sequence). Trimming left V 3 bases short and J 2 bases short, with 11 bases between. The CDR3 loop spans 15 amino acids. The DNA of the CDR3 is TGTGCCAGTAGTATTGGGCTAGCGACCTACAATGAGCAGTTCTTC. It encodes CASSIGLATYNEQFF.

The rearrangement joins TRBV6-5 to TRBJ1-1; D is perhaps TRBD1 (5 bases). The V gene lost 2 bases and the J gene lost 7 bases, with 8 bases spanning the gap. CDR3 size: 12 residues. The germline gives CDR1 MNHEY, CDR2 SVGAGI. CDR3 nucleotides: TGTGCCAGCAGTTACGGGACCGTTGAAGCTTTCTTT. Its translation: CASSYGTVEAFF.

This clone came up a few times. This sequence joins TRBV27 and TRBJ2-7, with a weak D call TRBD1 (6 bases). The germline CDR1 and CDR2 sequences are MNHEY and SMNVEV (reference sequence). This CDR3 comprises 13 residues. Trimming cost V 7 bases and J 3 bases, with 13 bases left between them. The CDR3: CASKTGINYEQYF. As DNA, the CDR3 is TGTGCCAGCAAAACAGGGATAAACTACGAGCAGTACTTC.

This clone has only a few counts. The chain employs TRBV5-1 and TRBJ1-5; weak D call: TRBD1 (6 bases). The V end was cut by 6 bases, the J end by 3 bases, with 13 bases between. Germline assignment: CDR1 SGHRS and CDR2 YFSETQ. The CDR3 extends over 14 amino acids. The CDR3 spells CASTRTDFNQPQHF. The CDR3 bases are TGCGCCAGCACCCGGACAGACTTCAATCAGCCCCAGCATTTT.